This T cell receptor beta chain emerged from a study of preoperative IRX-2 immunotherapy in early breast cancer. The assay was immunoSEQ multiplex PCR, and TCRdb's table has in-frame clones only and misses some. The data hold approximately 24,000 clones, with about 81% observed a single time. Germline values: CDR1 MNHGY, CDR2 SAAAGT. The CDR3 consists of 12 residues. Trimming took off 5 bases at V and 3 bases at J, with 7 bases between the two ends. Treatment indicated: preoperative locoregional IRX-2 cytokine immunotherapy. Preoperative locoregional IRX-2 cytokine immunotherapy was tested in the phase Ib source study.

The TCR was taken from a human donor with breast cancer. This specimen consisted of lymph node tissue, obtained after IRX-2 immunotherapy. This chain connects TRBV6-8 to TRBJ1-2; D gene uncertain. The DNA for the CDR3 is TGTGCCAGCAGTCCCTGGTACTATGGCTACACCTTC. Its translation: CASSPWYYGYTF.